The next 3 T cell receptor beta chains were all read from a single sample in a study of beta chain features in type 1 diabetes. Expressed TCRB transcripts got sequenced, as all isolated RNA was reverse transcribed. Only in-frame clones appear in the TCRdb table, and some are missing; sequencing was by immunoSEQ multiplex PCR. The sample carries 350,000 to 400,000 clones, roughly 15% recorded once. Sequences were obtained from naive CD4+ T cells from blood. The receptor set was obtained from a woman aged 18-29 years in good health.

This clone came up a few times. The rearrangement uses TRBV7-9 and TRBJ1-1; D uncertain. The CDR3 has 15 amino acids. Trimming pared 5 bases from V and 1 base from J, leaving 14 bases between. Germline assignment: CDR1 SEHNR and CDR2 FQNEAQ (reference sequence). CDR3 amino acids: CASSERVSPNTEAFF. The CDR3 DNA reads TGTGCCAGCAGCGAGAGAGTCTCCCCGAACACTGAAGCTTTCTTT.

V gene TRBV4-1 combines with J gene TRBJ2-7, with a weak D call TRBD2 (5 bases). V was cut by 3 bases and J by 4 bases, with 19 bases left in between. This CDR3 comprises 16 residues. From germline, CDR1 is MGHRA and CDR2 YSYEKL. The CDR3: CASSQRVRESWYEQYF. CDR3 bases: TGCGCCAGCAGCCAGAGGGTCCGGGAAAGTTGGTACGAGCAGTACTTC.

The chain uses TRBV14 and TRBJ2-7, with 10 nucleotides matching TRBD2. The CDR3 loop spans 18 amino acids. Germline V gene data show CDR1 as SGHDN and CDR2 as FVKESK. V trimming: 0 bases; J trimming: 3 bases; junction bases outside the gene matches: 11. CDR3 amino acids: CASSQESELLAGVYEQYF. The CDR3 DNA is TGTGCCAGCAGCCAAGAATCCGAGCTCCTAGCGGGAGTCTACGAGCAGTACTTC. Drawing the rest from reference TRBV14 and TRBJ2-7, the complete variable domain is EAGVTQFPSHSVIEKGQTVTLRCDPISGHDNLYWYRRVMGKEIKFLLHFVKESKQDESGMPNNRFLAERTGGTYSTLKVQPAELEDSGVYFCASSQESELLAGVYEQYFGPGTRLTVT.